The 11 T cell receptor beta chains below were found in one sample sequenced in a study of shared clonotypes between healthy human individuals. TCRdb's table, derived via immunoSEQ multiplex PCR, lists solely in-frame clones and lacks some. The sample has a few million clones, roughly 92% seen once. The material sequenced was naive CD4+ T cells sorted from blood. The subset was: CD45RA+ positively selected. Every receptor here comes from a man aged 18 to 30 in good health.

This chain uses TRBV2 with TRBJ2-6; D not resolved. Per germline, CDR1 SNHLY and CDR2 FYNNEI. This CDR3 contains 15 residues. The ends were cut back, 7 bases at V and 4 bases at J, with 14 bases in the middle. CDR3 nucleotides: TGTGCCAGCACTCGGGTCCCCCTCGGGGCCAACGTCCTGACTTTC. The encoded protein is CASTRVPLGANVLTF.

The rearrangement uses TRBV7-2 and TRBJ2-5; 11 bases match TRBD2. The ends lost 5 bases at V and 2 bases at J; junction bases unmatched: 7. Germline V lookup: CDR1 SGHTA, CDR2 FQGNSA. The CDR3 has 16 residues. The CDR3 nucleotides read TGTGCCAGCAGCCCCGGACTAGCGGGCTGGCAAGAGACCCAGTACTTC. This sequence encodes CASSPGLAGWQETQYF. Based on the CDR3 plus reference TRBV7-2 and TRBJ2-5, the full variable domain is GAGVSQSPSNKVTEKGKDVELRCDPISGHTALYWYRQSLGQGLEFLIYFQGNSAPDKSGLPSDRFSAERTGGSVSTLTIQRTQQEDSAVYLCASSPGLAGWQETQYFGPGTRLLVL.

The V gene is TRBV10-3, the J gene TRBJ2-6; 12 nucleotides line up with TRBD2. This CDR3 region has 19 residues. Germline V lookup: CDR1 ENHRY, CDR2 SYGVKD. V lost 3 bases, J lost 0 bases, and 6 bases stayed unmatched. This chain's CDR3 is CAISERLAGVLSGANVLTF. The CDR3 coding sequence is TGTGCCATCAGTGAAAGACTAGCGGGGGTCCTCTCTGGGGCCAACGTCCTGACTTTC.

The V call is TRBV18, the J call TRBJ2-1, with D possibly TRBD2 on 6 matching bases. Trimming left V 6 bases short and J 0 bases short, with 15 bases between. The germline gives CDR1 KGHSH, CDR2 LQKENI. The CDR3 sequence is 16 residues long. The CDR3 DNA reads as TGTGCCAGCTCCTCTCTCGGGACTTTCTCCTACAATGAGCAGTTCTTC. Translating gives CASSSLGTFSYNEQFF.

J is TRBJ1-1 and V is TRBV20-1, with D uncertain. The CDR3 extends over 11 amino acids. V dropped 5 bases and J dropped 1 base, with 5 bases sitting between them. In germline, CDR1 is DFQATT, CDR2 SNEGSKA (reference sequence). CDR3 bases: TGCAGTGCTCACAGGAACACTGAAGCTTTCTTT. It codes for CSAHRNTEAFF.

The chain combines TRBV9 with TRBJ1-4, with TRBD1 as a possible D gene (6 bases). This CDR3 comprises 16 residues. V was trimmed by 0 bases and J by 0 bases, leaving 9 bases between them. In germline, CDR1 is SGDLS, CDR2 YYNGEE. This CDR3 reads CASSVGQVATNEKLFF. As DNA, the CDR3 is TGTGCCAGCAGCGTAGGACAGGTTGCAACTAATGAAAAACTGTTTTTT.

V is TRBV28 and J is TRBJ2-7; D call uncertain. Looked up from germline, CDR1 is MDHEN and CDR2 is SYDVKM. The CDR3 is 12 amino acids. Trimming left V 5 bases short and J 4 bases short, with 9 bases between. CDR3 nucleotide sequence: TGTGCCAGCAGTCGGCTAAGGTACGAGCAGTACTTC. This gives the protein CASSRLRYEQYF. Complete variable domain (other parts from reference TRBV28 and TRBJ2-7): DVKVTQSSRYLVKRTGEKVFLECVQDMDHENMFWYRQDPGLGLRLIYFSYDVKMKEKGDIPEGYSVSREKKERFSLILESASTNQTSMYLCASSRLRYEQYFGPGTRLTVT.

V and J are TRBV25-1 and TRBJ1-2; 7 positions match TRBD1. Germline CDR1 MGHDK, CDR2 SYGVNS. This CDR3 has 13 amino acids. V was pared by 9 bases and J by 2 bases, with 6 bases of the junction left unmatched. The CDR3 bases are TGTGCCAGGGGACAGATCCAAAACTATGGCTACACCTTC. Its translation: CARGQIQNYGYTF.

CDR3 loop: CASKKGGTGNTEAFF. The DNA of the CDR3 is TGTGCCAGCAAAAAAGGGGGCACAGGGAACACTGAAGCTTTCTTT. J is TRBJ1-1 and V is TRBV6-1; 7 bases map to TRBD1. The V gene end was trimmed by 7 bases and the J gene end by 1 base; junction bases not matched to a gene: 9. Germline lookup yields CDR1 MNHNS and CDR2 SASEGT. The CDR3 has 15 residues.

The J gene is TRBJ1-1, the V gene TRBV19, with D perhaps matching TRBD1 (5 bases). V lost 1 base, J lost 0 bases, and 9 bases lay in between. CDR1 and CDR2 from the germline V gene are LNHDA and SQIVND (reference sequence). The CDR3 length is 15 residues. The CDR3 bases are TGTGCCAGTAGTATAGGGGCCAGGGTGAACACTGAAGCTTTCTTT. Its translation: CASSIGARVNTEAFF.

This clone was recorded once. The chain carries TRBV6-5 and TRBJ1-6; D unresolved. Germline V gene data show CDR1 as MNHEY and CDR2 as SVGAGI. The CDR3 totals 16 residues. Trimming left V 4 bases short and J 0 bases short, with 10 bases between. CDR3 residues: CASSSQQSSYNSPLHF. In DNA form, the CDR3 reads TGTGCCAGCAGTTCCCAACAGAGCTCCTATAATTCACCCCTCCACTTT.